The 21 T cell receptor beta chains below all came from one sample that was sequenced in a study of graft-versus-host responses after intestinal transplantation. Sequencing was performed with immunoSEQ multiplex PCR; in TCRdb, only in-frame clones are kept and a portion is missing. The data contain over 10,000 clones, roughly four fifths of them singletons. The specimen comprised PBMCs, sampled after intestinal transplantation. The receptors originated from a human patient who received an intestinal transplant, so some T cells may come from the graft donor.

The chain links TRBV27 to TRBJ2-7, with TRBD2 as a possible D gene (5 bases). Germline V CDR1 and CDR2: MNHEY, SMNVEV (reference sequence). The CDR3 totals 15 residues. The V gene lost 1 base and the J gene lost 3 bases, with 13 bases spanning the gap. The CDR3: CASSLWAGAVYEQYF. The CDR3, as DNA: TGTGCCAGCAGTTTATGGGCGGGTGCGGTCTACGAGCAGTACTTC.

CDR3 sequence (DNA): TGTGCTAGTGGTTTGGCCCCGGGTAGCGGAAACACCATATATTTT. Translated, it gives CASGLAPGSGNTIYF. The rearrangement joins TRBV12-5 to TRBJ1-3; D unclear. The V gene lost 1 base and the J gene lost 4 bases, with 11 bases spanning the gap. The germline gives CDR1 LGHNT, CDR2 FRNRAP. The CDR3 runs 15 residues.

This clone was observed a single time. This rearrangement joins TRBV27 to TRBJ1-6, with D unclear. Germline V CDR1 and CDR2: MNHEY, SMNVEV (reference sequence). The ends were cut back, 6 bases at V and 0 bases at J, with 3 bases in the middle. The CDR3 spans 13 residues. The DNA of the CDR3 is TGTGCCAGCAGGAGCTCCTATAATTCACCCCTCCACTTT. It encodes CASRSSYNSPLHF.

The chain has TRBV28 and TRBJ2-4; 7 nucleotides line up with TRBD1. This CDR3 has 12 amino acids. CDR1 MDHEN and CDR2 SYDVKM come from the germline V gene. V shed 9 bases, J shed 9 bases, and the junction held 8 bases outside the gene matches. The CDR3 DNA follows: TGTGCCAGTAGACAGGGAATGGGCATTCAGTACTTC. It yields the protein CASRQGMGIQYF.

This clone occurred a few times. The rearrangement links TRBV7-8 to TRBJ2-3; 11 bases agree with TRBD1. The CDR3 has 15 residues. The V gene's germline CDR1 is SGHVS and CDR2 FQNEAQ. The V and J ends lost 4 bases and 5 bases, in that order; junction bases with no gene match: 5. The CDR3 sequence: CASSSGQGVRDTQYF. CDR3 nucleotides: TGTGCCAGCAGCTCGGGACAGGGGGTAAGAGATACGCAGTATTTT.

In this sample, this clone turned up once. The chain couples TRBV6-6 to TRBJ2-3, with 12 positions matching TRBD2. The V segment lost 6 bases and the J segment 4 bases; nucleotides outside the gene matches: 5. Germline CDR1 is MNHNY and CDR2 is SVGAGI (reference sequence). The CDR3 is 15 residues long. This chain's CDR3 is CASRQLAGGPDTQYF. CDR3 nucleotides: TGTGCCAGCAGACAACTAGCGGGAGGACCAGATACGCAGTATTTT.

This clone showed up just a few times. This chain connects TRBV19 to TRBJ1-2; 7 bases match TRBD1. V trimming: 7 bases; J trimming: 8 bases; junction bases outside the gene matches: 1. Germline V lookup: CDR1 LNHDA, CDR2 SQIVND (reference sequence). There are 10 residues in the CDR3. CDR3 DNA sequence: TGTGCCAGTAAGGGGGCGGGCTACACCTTC. Its translation is CASKGAGYTF.

The count of this clone is one. The rearrangement uses TRBV5-3 and TRBJ2-1; 8 bases map to TRBD2. TRBV5-3 is noted as an ORF with a role that remains uncertain. The V and J ends lost 0 bases and 2 bases, in that order; junction bases with no gene match: 10. The CDR3 is 18 amino acids. The CDR3 DNA sequence: TGTGCCAGAAGCTTGGAAGGTTCCCAGCGGGAGACCTACAATGAGCAGTTCTTC. Translating it yields CARSLEGSQRETYNEQFF.

The CDR3 DNA follows: TGCAGCGTTGAAGAGCGGTACAATGAGCAGTTCTTC. Amino acid sequence: CSVEERYNEQFF. The chain is built from TRBV29-1 and TRBJ2-1; D is unclear. Between the trimmed V and J ends, which lost 0 bases and 4 bases, there was a span of 4 bases. There are 12 residues in the CDR3. Germline CDR1 SQVTM, CDR2 ANQGSEA.

This clone was recorded only once. The genes are TRBV6-6 and TRBJ2-7; 9 bases agree with TRBD1. The germline CDR1 and CDR2 sequences are MNHNY and SVGAGI (reference sequence). The CDR3 has 14 residues. Germline trimming cut 7 bases from V and 0 bases from J; bases unmatched to any gene: 4. The CDR3: CASKTGQGSYEQYF. The DNA of the CDR3 is TGTGCCAGCAAGACGGGACAGGGCTCCTACGAGCAGTACTTC.

This clone has just one count. The V and J genes are TRBV5-1 and TRBJ2-2; D is ambiguous. The germline V and J ends were trimmed by 4 bases and 1 base, with 8 bases remaining between them. Germline V gene data show CDR1 as SGHRS and CDR2 as YFSETQ. The CDR3 totals 14 residues. The CDR3 region has the DNA TGCGCCAGCAGCGTAGACTTGAACACCGGGGAGCTGTTTTTT. Residues: CASSVDLNTGELFF.

J is TRBJ2-5 and V is TRBV5-4, with D perhaps being TRBD1 or TRBD2 (5 bases each). This CDR3 region has 14 residues. Germline lookup yields CDR1 SGHNT and CDR2 YYREEE (reference sequence). V lost 0 bases and J 4 bases, leaving 10 bases between the germline ends. CDR3: CASSLVGGLETQYF. The CDR3 nucleotides read TGTGCCAGCAGCTTGGTTGGGGGTTTAGAGACCCAGTACTTC.

The chain is built from TRBV29-1 and TRBJ2-6; weak D call: TRBD1 (6 bases). The V end lost 6 bases, the J end lost 0 bases, and 15 bases lay between the germline ends. This CDR3 region has 16 residues. Germline loops: CDR1 SQVTM, CDR2 ANQGSEA. CDR3 sequence reads: CSVTGLPISGANVLTF. The CDR3 DNA follows: TGCAGCGTGACAGGTCTACCAATCTCTGGGGCCAACGTCCTGACTTTC.

V is TRBV5-1 and J is TRBJ2-7; 7 positions agree with TRBD2. Germline-derived CDR1 and CDR2 are SGHRS and YFSETQ. J was trimmed by 9 bases and V by 3 bases; bases with no gene match: 6. The CDR3 consists of 12 residues. CDR3: CASSWAGDAQYF. The CDR3 DNA reads TGCGCCAGCAGCTGGGCGGGAGACGCGCAGTACTTC.

The J gene is TRBJ2-2, the V gene TRBV5-1; possible D gene TRBD1, 5 bases. Germline CDR1 SGHRS, CDR2 YFSETQ. The V gene lost 3 bases and the J gene lost 3 bases, with 9 bases spanning the gap. The CDR3 sequence is 14 residues long. Written as DNA, the CDR3 is TGCGCCAGCAGCTGGGGCCGATACACCGGGGAGCTGTTTTTT. As protein: CASSWGRYTGELFF.

The chain couples TRBV11-2 to TRBJ2-5; 7 nucleotides agree with TRBD1. The last part of the DNA fits TRBJ2-7 better; the J call may be wrong. Germline V CDR1 and CDR2: SGHAT, FQNNGV. The CDR3 has 13 amino acids. As DNA, the CDR3 is TGTGCCAGCAGCTTTAACAGGGGCTACGAGCAGTACTTC. This gives the protein CASSFNRGYEQYF.

The chain links TRBV4-1 to TRBJ1-3; TRBD1 might be the D (5 bases). The germline V gene has CDR1 MGHRA and CDR2 YSYEKL. This CDR3 has 15 residues. Trimming took off 4 bases at V and 2 bases at J, with 12 bases between the two ends. The DNA for the CDR3 is TGCGCCAGCAGCCCTGACGCAGGGACTGGAAACACCATATATTTT. Encoded protein: CASSPDAGTGNTIYF.

This chain links TRBV7-2 with TRBJ2-7; 10 bases line up with TRBD1. In germline, CDR1 is SGHTA, CDR2 FQGNSA. CDR3 size: 13 residues. V was pared by 8 bases and J by 3 bases, with 4 bases of the junction left unmatched. The CDR3 protein is CASAGTGDYEQYF. DNA of the CDR3: TGTGCCAGCGCCGGGACAGGGGACTACGAGCAGTACTTC.

The chain couples TRBV18 to TRBJ1-1, with D perhaps matching TRBD1 (5 bases). Trimming took 5 bases from V and 0 from J, leaving 16 bases between them. Germline CDR1 and CDR2: KGHSH and LQKENI. This CDR3 region has 16 residues. The CDR3 bases are TGTGCCAGCTCATGGGGCGCCCCGGCTATGAACACTGAAGCTTTCTTT. It is translated as CASSWGAPAMNTEAFF.

This chain connects TRBV11-3 to TRBJ2-6; TRBD2 matches at 10 bases. The CDR3 sequence is 18 residues long. V was clipped by 5 bases and J by 1 base; unmatched bases: 8. From germline, CDR1 is SGHNT and CDR2 YENEEA. CDR3 loop: CASSAAGTSDSGANVLTF. CDR3 nucleotide sequence: TGTGCCAGCAGCGCAGCCGGGACTAGCGATTCTGGGGCCAACGTCCTGACTTTC.

V gene TRBV19 combines with J gene TRBJ2-3; no clear D gene. Germline V lookup: CDR1 LNHDA, CDR2 SQIVND (reference sequence). The CDR3 loop spans 15 amino acids. Between the trimmed V and J ends, which lost 1 base and 0 bases, there was a span of 8 bases. The CDR3 DNA reads TGTGCCAGTAGTATAGCTTCCCGCAGCACAGATACGCAGTATTTT. It specifies CASSIASRSTDTQYF.